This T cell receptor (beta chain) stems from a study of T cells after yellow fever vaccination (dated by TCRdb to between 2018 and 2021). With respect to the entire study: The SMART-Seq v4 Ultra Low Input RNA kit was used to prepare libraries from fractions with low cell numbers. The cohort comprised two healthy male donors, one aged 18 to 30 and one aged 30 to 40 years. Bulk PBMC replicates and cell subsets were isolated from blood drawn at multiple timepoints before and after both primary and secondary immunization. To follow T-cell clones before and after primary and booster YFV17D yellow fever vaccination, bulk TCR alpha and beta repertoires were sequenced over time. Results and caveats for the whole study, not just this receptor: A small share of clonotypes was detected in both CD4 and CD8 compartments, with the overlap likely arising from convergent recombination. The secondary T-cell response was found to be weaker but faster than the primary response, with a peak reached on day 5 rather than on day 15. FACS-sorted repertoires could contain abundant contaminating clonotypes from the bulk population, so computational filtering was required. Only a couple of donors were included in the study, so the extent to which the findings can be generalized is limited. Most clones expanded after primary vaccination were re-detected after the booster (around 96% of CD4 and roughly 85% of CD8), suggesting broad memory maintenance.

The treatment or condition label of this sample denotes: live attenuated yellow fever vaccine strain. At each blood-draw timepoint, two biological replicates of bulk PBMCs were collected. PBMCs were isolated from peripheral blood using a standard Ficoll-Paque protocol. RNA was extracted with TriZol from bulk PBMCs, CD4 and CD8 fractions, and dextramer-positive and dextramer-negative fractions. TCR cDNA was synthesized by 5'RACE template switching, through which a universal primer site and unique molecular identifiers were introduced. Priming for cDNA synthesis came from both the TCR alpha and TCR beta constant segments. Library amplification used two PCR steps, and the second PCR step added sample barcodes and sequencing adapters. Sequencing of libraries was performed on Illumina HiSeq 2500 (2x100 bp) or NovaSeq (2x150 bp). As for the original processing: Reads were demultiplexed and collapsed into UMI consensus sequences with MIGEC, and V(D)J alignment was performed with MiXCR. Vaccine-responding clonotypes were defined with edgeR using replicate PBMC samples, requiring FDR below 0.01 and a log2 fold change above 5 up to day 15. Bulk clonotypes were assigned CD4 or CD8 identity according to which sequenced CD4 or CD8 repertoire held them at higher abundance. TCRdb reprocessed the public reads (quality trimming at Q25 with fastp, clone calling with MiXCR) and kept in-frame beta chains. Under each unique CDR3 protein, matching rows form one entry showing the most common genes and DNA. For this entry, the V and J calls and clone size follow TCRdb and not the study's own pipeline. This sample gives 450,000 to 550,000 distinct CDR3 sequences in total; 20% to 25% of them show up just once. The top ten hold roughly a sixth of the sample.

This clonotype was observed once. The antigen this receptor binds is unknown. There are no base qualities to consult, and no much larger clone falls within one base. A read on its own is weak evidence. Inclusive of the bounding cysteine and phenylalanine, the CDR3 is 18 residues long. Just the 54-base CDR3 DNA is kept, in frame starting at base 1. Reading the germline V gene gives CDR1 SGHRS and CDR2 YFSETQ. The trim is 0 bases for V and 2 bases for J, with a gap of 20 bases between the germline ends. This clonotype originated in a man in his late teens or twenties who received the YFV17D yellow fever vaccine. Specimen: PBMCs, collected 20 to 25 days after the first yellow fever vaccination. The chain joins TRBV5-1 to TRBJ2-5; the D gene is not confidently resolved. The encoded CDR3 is CASSLEAGPQWGQETQYF. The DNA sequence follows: TGCGCCAGCAGCTTGGAAGCCGGACCACAGTGGGGACAAGAGACCCAGTACTTC.